The 10 T cell receptor beta chains in this list originate from one sample, sequenced in a study of blood T cell repertoires in COVID-19. The method was immunoSEQ multiplex PCR; TCRdb's version includes in-frame clones alone and lacks a portion of them. The profile covers about 250,000 clones, with 65% to 85% appearing a single time and around 3.6% taken by the ten largest. Material: peripheral blood. All receptors come from a middle-aged woman with active or convalescent COVID-19.

The chain has TRBV4-2 and TRBJ2-3, with D perhaps TRBD2 (7 bases). The CDR3 extends over 15 amino acids. Germline V CDR1 and CDR2: LGHNA, YNFKEQ. The ends were cut back, 2 bases at V and 6 bases at J, with 15 bases in the middle. CDR3 in amino acids: CASSQKVGGQDTQYF. CDR3 in DNA: TGTGCCAGCAGCCAAAAGGTGGGGGGGCAGGATACGCAGTATTTT.

The V call is TRBV5-1, the J call TRBJ2-3; the match to TRBD2 covers 8 bases. V lost 6 bases, J lost 6 bases, and 9 bases stayed unmatched. The CDR3 is 14 amino acids. Germline CDR1 SGHRS, CDR2 YFSETQ. The CDR3 sequence is CASNSGAPSDTQYF. The CDR3 DNA reads as TGCGCCAGCAATAGCGGGGCCCCGAGCGATACGCAGTATTTT.

This chain links TRBV2 with TRBJ1-5; D uncertain. V was pared by 7 bases and J by 0 bases, with 10 bases between. The CDR3 length is 14 residues. Germline V gene lookup returns CDR1 SNHLY and CDR2 FYNNEI. The CDR3 DNA is TGTGCCAGCACAGATTTCCTTAGCAATCAGCCCCAGCATTTT. Protein product: CASTDFLSNQPQHF.

The J gene is TRBJ2-6, the V gene TRBV25-1; D gene ambiguous. The CDR3 totals 13 residues. The germline V gene encodes CDR1 MGHDK and CDR2 SYGVNS. V was shortened by 7 bases and J by 3 bases, with 7 bases between the two germline ends. DNA for the CDR3: TGTGCCAGCACCCCCCTTGGGGCCAACGTCCTGACTTTC. As protein: CASTPLGANVLTF.

The chain employs TRBV7-6 and TRBJ1-6, with 8 bases matching TRBD1. With V trimmed by 5 bases and J by 0 bases, 12 bases remained unmatched. CDR3 size: 19 residues. Germline lookup yields CDR1 SGHVS and CDR2 FNYEAQ. The CDR3 is CASSLRPGQESSYNSPLHF. The CDR3 nucleotides read TGTGCCAGCAGCCTAAGACCGGGACAGGAGAGCTCCTATAATTCACCCCTCCACTTT.

CDR3 loop: CASSGRDRSYEQYF. The CDR3 region has the DNA TGTGCCAGCAGCGGCCGGGACAGGTCCTACGAGCAGTACTTC. The V gene is TRBV3-1 (or the pseudogene TRBV3-2), the J gene TRBJ2-7, with 8 bases that match TRBD1. From germline, CDR1 is LGHDT and CDR2 YNNKEL (reference sequence). The V segment lost 5 bases and the J segment 1 base; nucleotides outside the gene matches: 4. The CDR3 length is 14 residues.

This clone has more than one count but fewer than ten. In DNA form, the CDR3 reads TGTGCCAGCAGCTCCGACCCAGGGTCCACTGAAGCTTTCTTT. Translation: CASSSDPGSTEAFF. The chain has TRBV5-4 and TRBJ1-1; weak D call: TRBD1 (5 bases). The CDR3 is made up of 14 amino acids. Germline V gene data show CDR1 as SGHNT and CDR2 as YYREEE (reference sequence). V lost 3 bases to trimming and J lost 4 bases, with 13 bases between them. The variable domain in full, with the rest retrieved from reference TRBV5-4 and TRBJ1-1, is ETGVTQSPTHLIKTRGQQVTLRCSSQSGHNTVSWYQQALGQGPQFIFQYYREEENGRGNFPPRFSGLQFPNYSSELNVNALELDDSALYLCASSSDPGSTEAFFGQGTRLTVV.

The gene calls are TRBV21-1 and TRBJ1-2; the D call in the table, TRBD1, was not verified against the DNA. TRBV21-1 is a pseudogene locus. This CDR3 is built from 15 residues. Here the CDR3 reads CASSTPPRTGYGYTF. CDR3 nucleotides: TGTGCCAGCAGCACACCCCCTCGGACAGGCTATGGCTACACCTTC.

J is TRBJ1-5 and V is TRBV6-5; D is possibly TRBD1 (6 bases). Per germline, CDR1 MNHEY and CDR2 SVGAGI. The CDR3 consists of 14 residues. Trimming took 2 bases from V and 5 from J, leaving 10 bases between them. CDR3 bases: TGTGCCAGCAGTTACGTCAGGGGAGATCAGCCCCAGCATTTT. Translated: CASSYVRGDQPQHF.

The chain joins TRBV5-1 to TRBJ1-1; TRBD1 is a possible D gene (6 bases). Trimming pared 1 base from V and 10 bases from J, leaving 11 bases between. This CDR3 has 12 residues. CDR1 SGHRS and CDR2 YFSETQ come from the germline V gene. CDR3 DNA sequence: TGCGCCAGCAGCTTGACCAGGGGTCGAGCTTTCTTT. Its protein is CASSLTRGRAFF.